The sample holds many counts of the clone carrying this T cell receptor beta chain. The antigen remains unidentified. Graves' hyperthyroidism was deemed stable given no ophthalmopathy progression within 18 months. Reasons for excluding patients were uncontrolled infection, other autoimmune disease, pregnancy or lactation. The V gene's germline CDR1 is LGHNA and CDR2 YNFKEQ. There are 16 residues in the CDR3. Trimming removed 0 bases from V and 3 bases from J, with 14 bases in between. This sample is part of a study of T cells in Graves' hyperthyroidism and ophthalmopathy. Study-level points and caveats: Ophthalmopathy was separated from stable hyperthyroidism by a 13 V-J model. Among thyroid clonotypes expanded above 0.001, most also appeared in blood.

RNA transcripts were the template for amplifying TCR beta CDR3 regions. Using the HTBI primer set, a first-round RT-PCR was run on the TCR CDR3. In TCRdb, the multiplex PCR reads were re-called with MiXCR into one record per CDR3 protein. The repertoire has 530,000 or so distinct CDR3 sequences, just over 45% of them found once; the top ten carry around 7.7%. Sequencing was performed on peripheral blood or thyroid tissue (not recorded which). The chain is built from TRBV4-2 and TRBJ1-2, with D possibly TRBD1 on 6 matching bases. The receptor was isolated from a woman in her late teens or twenties with Graves' hyperthyroidism. The CDR3 loop reads CASSQDVRAGDYGYTF. For the CDR3, the DNA is TGTGCCAGCAGCCAAGATGTTCGGGCAGGGGACTATGGCTACACCTTC.